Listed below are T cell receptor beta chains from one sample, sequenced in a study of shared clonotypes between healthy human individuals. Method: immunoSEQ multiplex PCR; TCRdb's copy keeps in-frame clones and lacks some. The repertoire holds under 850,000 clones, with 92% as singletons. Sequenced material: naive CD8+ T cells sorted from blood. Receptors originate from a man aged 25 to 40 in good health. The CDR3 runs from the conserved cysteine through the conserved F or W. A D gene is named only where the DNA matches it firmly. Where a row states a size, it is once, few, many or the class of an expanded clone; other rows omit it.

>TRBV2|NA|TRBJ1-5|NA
CASSDFRDPSEGYMSNQPQHF
TGTGCCAGCAGTGATTTTCGCGACCCCTCAGAGGGATATATGAGCAATCAGCCCCAGCATTTT
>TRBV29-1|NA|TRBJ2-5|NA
CSVESRARLQETQYF
TGCAGCGTTGAAAGTCGTGCTCGGCTCCAAGAGACCCAGTACTTC
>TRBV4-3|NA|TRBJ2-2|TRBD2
CASSHIPGLELTGELFF
TGCGCCAGCAGTCATATACCGGGACTAGAACTCACCGGGGAGCTGTTTTTT
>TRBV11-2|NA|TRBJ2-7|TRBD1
CASSPPRQGAYHEQYF
TGTGCCAGCAGCCCACCCAGACAGGGGGCTTATCACGAGCAGTACTTC
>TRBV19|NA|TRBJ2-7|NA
CASSTPGLLDYEQYF
TGTGCCAGTAGTACCCCGGGACTTCTGGACTACGAGCAGTACTTC
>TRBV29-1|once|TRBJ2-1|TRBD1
CSVPTLSGGVYNEQFF
TGCAGCGTCCCGACCCTCTCAGGGGGTGTTTACAATGAGCAGTTCTTC
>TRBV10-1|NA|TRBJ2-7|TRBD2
CASSESPPLAGYPFYEQYF
TGCGCCAGCAGTGAGTCGCCCCCGCTAGCGGGGTATCCTTTCTACGAGCAGTACTTC
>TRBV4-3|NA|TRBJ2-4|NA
CASSQDFSGLAKNIQYF
TGCGCCAGCAGCCAAGATTTCAGCGGACTAGCCAAAAACATTCAGTACTTC
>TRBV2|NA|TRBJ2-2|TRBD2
CASIHGAGGTGELFF
TGTGCCAGCATCCATGGGGCGGGAGGCACCGGGGAGCTGTTTTTT
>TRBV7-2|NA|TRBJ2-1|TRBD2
CASSFRTSAYNEQFF
TGTGCCAGCAGCTTCCGGACTAGCGCCTACAATGAGCAGTTCTTC
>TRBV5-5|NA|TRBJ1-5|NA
CASSTAGFQPQHF
TGTGCCAGCAGCACCGCCGGATTTCAGCCCCAGCATTTT